Presented here are 14 T cell receptor beta chains from one specimen sequenced in a study of human T cells and chemical hapten exposure. TCRdb reprocessed the RACE reads via MiXCR and lists one record per CDR3 protein. The data contain some 89,000 distinct CDR3 sequences, 25% to 35% of them seen just once; the ten biggest clones take up approximately 10%. The time point was: patch test 3, about 24 weeks after DPC sensitization. Regarding treatment: therapeutic diphenylcyclopropenone sensitization with weekly scalp DPC. The sample in question was whole blood, obtained in connection with sensitization to the hapten diphenylcyclopropenone (DPC). The receptors originated from a man aged 35 to 55 with alopecia areata. Some clones in this sample may be carry-over from other donors' samples.

CDR3: CSARQGAGDTQYF. CDR3 nucleotides: TGCAGTGCTCGACAGGGGGCTGGAGATACGCAGTATTTT. The chain links TRBV20-1 to TRBJ2-3; TRBD1 aligns across 10 bases. The CDR3 sequence is 13 residues long. Per germline, CDR1 DFQATT and CDR2 SNEGSKA (reference sequence). With V trimmed by 5 bases and J by 5 bases, 4 bases remained unmatched.

The chain recombines TRBV7-2 with TRBJ2-7; D is unresolved. The CDR3 runs to 12 residues. CDR1 and CDR2 (germline): SGHTA, FQGNSA. V lost 5 bases, J lost 0 bases, and 5 bases lay in between. CDR3 coding DNA: TGTGCCAGCAGCCATAGCTCCTACGAGCAGTACTTC. Its protein is CASSHSSYEQYF.

The rearrangement joins TRBV6-5 to TRBJ2-7; D is possibly TRBD2 (6 bases). Trimming took off 2 bases at V and 3 bases at J, with 11 bases between the two ends. Germline CDR1 reads MNHEY; CDR2 reads SVGAGI. There are 14 residues in the CDR3. CDR3 region: CASSYVLGGYEQYF. In DNA, the CDR3 is TGTGCCAGCAGTTACGTCCTGGGGGGCTACGAGCAGTACTTC.

This clonotype was detected only a few times. The chain carries TRBV12-3 or TRBV12-4 and TRBJ2-5, with D perhaps TRBD1 or TRBD2 (5 bases each). There are 18 residues in the CDR3. V shed 7 bases and J shed 2 bases, with 26 bases lying between them. CDR3 bases: TGTGCCAGCACATTCTTAACTACGGGTGCAGAGGGGCAAGAGACCCAGTACTTC. Translated: CASTFLTTGAEGQETQYF.

The gene calls are TRBV3-1 and TRBJ2-2, with D possibly being TRBD1 or TRBD2 (5 bases each). CDR1 is LGHDT and CDR2 is YNNKEL in the germline V gene (reference sequence). This CDR3 is 16 amino acids long. V was pared by 1 base and J by 7 bases, with 16 bases between. The CDR3 region is CASSQGTGRHVGELFF. In DNA form, the CDR3 reads TGTGCCAGCAGCCAAGGGACGGGACGCCACGTCGGGGAGCTGTTTTTT.

The rearrangement uses TRBV9 and TRBJ1-2; 10 bases agree with TRBD1. CDR1 and CDR2 (germline): SGDLS, YYNGEE. CDR3 length equals 16 residues. Unmatched junction bases numbered 7, after V lost 4 bases and J lost 1 base. The CDR3 loop reads CASSTRGTGVNYGYTF. The DNA of the CDR3 is TGTGCCAGCAGCACGCGAGGGACAGGGGTTAACTATGGCTACACCTTC.

The V call is TRBV28, the J call TRBJ1-4, with 9 bases fitting TRBD1. With 10 bases clipped from V and 6 bases from J, the junction kept 6 bases outside the gene matches. The CDR3 contains 13 residues. Germline V gives CDR1 MDHEN, CDR2 SYDVKM. The CDR3 DNA reads TGTGCCACACTACAGGGGGCGGATGAAAAACTGTTTTTT. As protein: CATLQGADEKLFF. Full variable domain (remainder filled in from reference TRBV28 and TRBJ1-4): DVKVTQSSRYLVKRTGEKVFLECVQDMDHENMFWYRQDPGLGLRLIYFSYDVKMKEKGDIPEGYSVSREKKERFSLILESASTNQTSMYLCATLQGADEKLFFGSGTQLSVL.

The chain is built from TRBV6-2 or TRBV6-3 and TRBJ2-6, with D unclear. Germline CDR1 and CDR2: MNHEY and SVGEGT. The ends were cut back, 2 bases at V and 1 base at J, with 12 bases in the middle. The CDR3 has 17 amino acids. CDR3 bases: TGTGCCAGCAGTTACATAGGAGCCAGGTCTGGGGCCAACGTCCTGACTTTC. It encodes CASSYIGARSGANVLTF.

The chain is built from TRBV3-1 and TRBJ1-1; D might be TRBD1 (5 bases). The V gene's germline CDR1 is LGHDT and CDR2 YNNKEL (reference sequence). The CDR3 consists of 12 residues. Trimming took 1 base from V and 8 from J, leaving 8 bases between them. The CDR3 loop is CASSQGPGEAFF. CDR3 nucleotide sequence: TGTGCCAGCAGCCAAGGCCCAGGGGAAGCTTTCTTT. The full variable domain, completed using reference TRBV3-1 and TRBJ1-1, is DTAVSQTPKYLVTQMGNDKSIKCEQNLGHDTMYWYKQDSKKFLKIMFSYNNKELIINETVPNRFSPKSPDKAHLNLHINSLELGDSAVYFCASSQGPGEAFFGQGTRLTVV.

The chain employs TRBV28 and TRBJ2-7; 8 bases fit TRBD2. V lost 5 bases, J lost 4 bases, and 10 bases stayed unmatched. The germline V gene encodes CDR1 MDHEN and CDR2 SYDVKM. The length of the CDR3 is 15 residues. The CDR3 loop reads CASSLPGGGVYEQYF. The CDR3 coding sequence is TGTGCCAGCAGTCTCCCCGGGGGGGGTGTATACGAGCAGTACTTC. Drawing the rest from reference TRBV28 and TRBJ2-7, the complete variable domain is DVKVTQSSRYLVKRTGEKVFLECVQDMDHENMFWYRQDPGLGLRLIYFSYDVKMKEKGDIPEGYSVSREKKERFSLILESASTNQTSMYLCASSLPGGGVYEQYFGPGTRLTVT.

The rearrangement joins TRBV28 to TRBJ1-2; 11 nucleotides match TRBD1. The CDR3 totals 14 residues. Germline CDR1 reads MDHEN; CDR2 reads SYDVKM. V was clipped by 6 bases and J by 4 bases; unmatched bases: 4. CDR3 bases: TGTGCCAGCAGACCCGGGACAGGGGGCTATGGCTACACCTTC. This gives the protein CASRPGTGGYGYTF.

The chain recombines TRBV4-3 with TRBJ2-1; 16 bases match TRBD2. CDR1 and CDR2 (germline): LGHNA, YSLEER. V was clipped by 0 bases and J by 5 bases; unmatched bases: 1. The CDR3 length is 17 residues. The CDR3 DNA reads TGCGCCAGCAGCCAAGAGGGACTAGCGGGAGGGCACAATGAGCAGTTCTTC. Amino acid sequence: CASSQEGLAGGHNEQFF.

This clonotype was detected many times. V gene TRBV7-3 combines with J gene TRBJ2-1; 10 bases agree with TRBD1. In germline, CDR1 is SGHTA, CDR2 FQGTGA. V dropped 0 bases and J dropped 5; count of bases not matched to a gene: 1. The CDR3 has 15 residues. The CDR3 DNA reads as TGTGCCAGCAGCTTAACGGGACAGGGGAACAATGAGCAGTTCTTC. Protein: CASSLTGQGNNEQFF.

This clonotype was found a few times. V usage is TRBV29-1 and J usage is TRBJ1-1; possibly TRBD1 for D (5 bases). This CDR3 has 12 residues. Trimming shortened V by 5 bases and J by 1 base, and 8 bases separated the two germline ends. Germline CDR1 and CDR2: SQVTM and ANQGSEA. CDR3 coding DNA: TGCAGCGTTCCCACAGGGAACACTGAAGCTTTCTTT. Translating gives CSVPTGNTEAFF.